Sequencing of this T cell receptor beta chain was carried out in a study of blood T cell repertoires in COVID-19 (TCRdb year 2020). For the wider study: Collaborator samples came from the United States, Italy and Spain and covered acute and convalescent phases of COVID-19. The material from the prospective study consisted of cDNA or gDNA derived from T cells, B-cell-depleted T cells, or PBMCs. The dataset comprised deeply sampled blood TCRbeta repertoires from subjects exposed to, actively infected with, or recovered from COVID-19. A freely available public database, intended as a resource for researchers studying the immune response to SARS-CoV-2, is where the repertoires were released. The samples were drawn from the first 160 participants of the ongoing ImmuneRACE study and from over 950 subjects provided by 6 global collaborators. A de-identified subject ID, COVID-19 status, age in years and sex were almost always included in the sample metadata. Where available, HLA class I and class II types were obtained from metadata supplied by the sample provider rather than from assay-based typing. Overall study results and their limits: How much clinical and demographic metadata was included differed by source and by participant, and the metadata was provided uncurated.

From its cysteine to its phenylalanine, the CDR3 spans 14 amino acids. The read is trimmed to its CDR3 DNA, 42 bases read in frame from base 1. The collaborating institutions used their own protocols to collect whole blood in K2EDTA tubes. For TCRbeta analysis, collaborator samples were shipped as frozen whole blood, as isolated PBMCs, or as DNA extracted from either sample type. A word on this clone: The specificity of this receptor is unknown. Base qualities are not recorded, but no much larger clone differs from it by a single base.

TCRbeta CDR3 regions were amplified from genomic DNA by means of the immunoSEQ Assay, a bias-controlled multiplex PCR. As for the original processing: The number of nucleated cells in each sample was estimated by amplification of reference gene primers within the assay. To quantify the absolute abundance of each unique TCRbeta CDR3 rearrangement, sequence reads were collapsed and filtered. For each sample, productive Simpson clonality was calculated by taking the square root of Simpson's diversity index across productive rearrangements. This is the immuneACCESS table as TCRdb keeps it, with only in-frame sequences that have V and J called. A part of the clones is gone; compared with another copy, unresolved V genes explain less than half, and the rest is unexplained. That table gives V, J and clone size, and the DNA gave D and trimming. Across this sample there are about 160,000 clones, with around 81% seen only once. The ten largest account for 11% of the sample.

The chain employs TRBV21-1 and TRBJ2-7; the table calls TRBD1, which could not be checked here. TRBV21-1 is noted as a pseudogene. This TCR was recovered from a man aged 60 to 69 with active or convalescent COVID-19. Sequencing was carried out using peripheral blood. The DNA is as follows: TGTGCCAGCAGCGCCCGGGACAGGGGTTACGAGCAGTACTTC. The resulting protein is CASSARDRGYEQYF.